A single T cell receptor (beta chain) is shown here with its context. What it binds is not known. This record belongs to a study of post-analysis software for immune sequencing data. Trimming removed 3 bases from V and 2 bases from J, with 8 bases in between. The CDR3 has 13 residues. Germline V gene data show CDR1 as SGHKS and CDR2 as YYEKEE (reference sequence). Study conclusions and caveats: Normalized Chao1 diversity was significantly lower in multiple sclerosis patients than in controls. A handful of TRBV segments were significantly more frequent in patients than in controls. TRBV5-6, TRBV5-1 and TRBV20-1 were among these segments.

TCR beta libraries were prepared from cDNA with unique molecular identifiers. TCRdb reprocessed the PCR reads with MiXCR, giving one entry per CDR3 protein. The sample records about 540,000 distinct CDR3 sequences, approximately 31% being singletons. Source material: blood. The receptor was derived from a girl younger than 18 with multiple sclerosis. The chain has TRBV5-5 and TRBJ2-5; no definite D call. CDR3 in DNA: TGTGCCAGCAGCTACACCAGTCAAGAGACCCAGTACTTC. Its translation is CASSYTSQETQYF.